This T cell receptor (beta chain) was identified during a study of early T cells in non-severe SARS-CoV-2 infection. Study background: Sequencing used unsorted whole-blood bulk RNA, so chains lack pairing.

This CDR3 is built from 15 residues. In germline, CDR1 is DFQATT, CDR2 SNEGSKA (reference sequence). The library protocol tagged individual cDNA molecules with unique molecular identifiers. TCRdb re-called the 5' RACE reads through MiXCR, storing one row per CDR3 protein. Among tens of thousands of distinct CDR3 sequences, under 9% were seen once, and the ten largest hold approximately 4%. Details on this clonotype: An end of the junction does not agree with germline; a read error may underlie this.

The clonotype was recovered from an adult who was a healthcare worker with PCR-confirmed SARS-CoV-2 infection or an uninfected control (not recorded which). Sequencing used whole blood, obtained at baseline. The rearrangement joins TRBV20-1 to TRBJ2-5; D remains ambiguous. CDR3 residues: CSARDIMANQETQYF. DNA of the CDR3: TGTAGTGCTAGAGATATAATGGCTAACCAAGAGACCCAGTACTTC.